This TCR beta chain was sequenced during a study of cytomegalovirus exposure and HLA in healthy donors. Study observations and caveats: In a later analysis, parvovirus B19, influenza, CMV and Epstein-Barr virus appeared linked to several top co-occurrence clusters. Most sequenced TCRs were rare (though some public TCRs occurred in many donors).

The PCR employed 60 Vbeta primers together with 13 Jbeta primers. Method: immunoSEQ multiplex PCR; TCRdb's copy keeps in-frame clones and lacks some. The data contain more than 110,000 clones, under 85% of them singletons. Details on this clone: What it recognizes is unknown. One end of the junction varies from germline; a read error may be responsible.

Sequencing was carried out using PBMCs. The receptor comes from a man aged 18 to 30 in good health and CMV-seronegative.

The DNA for the CDR3 is TGTGCCAGCAGATTAGGGCCTGGGGCGTTGAACACTGAAGCTTTCTTT. Translated, it gives CASRLGPGALNTEAFF. The chain employs TRBV7-8 and TRBJ1-1; tentative D call: TRBD1 (5 bases). The CDR3 is 16 amino acids. CDR1 and CDR2 from the germline V gene are SGHVS and FQNEAQ.